This T cell receptor (beta chain) appears in the sequencing data of a study of T cell changes during pregnancy in multiple sclerosis. The table came from immunoSEQ multiplex PCR; TCRdb's copy has only in-frame clones and leaves some out. The sample contains fewer than 50,000 clones, approximately 94% of which appear only once. CDR3 size: 13 residues. V gave up 6 bases and J gave up 0 bases, with 9 bases separating them. Germline assignment: CDR1 SQVTM and CDR2 ANQGSEA. This specimen consisted of CD8+ T cells from peripheral blood mononuclear cells, obtained before pregnancy. The clonotype comes from a female donor with multiple sclerosis, enrolled in a pregnancy study. This chain joins TRBV29-1 and TRBJ1-3; D not resolved. CDR3 nucleotide sequence: TGCAGCGTCACATACCACTCTGGAAACACCATATATTTT. Its translation: CSVTYHSGNTIYF.